These T cell receptor beta chains were read from a single sample in a study of cytomegalovirus exposure and HLA in healthy donors. Data came from immunoSEQ multiplex PCR; TCRdb stores just in-frame clones and leaves some out. The table includes 150,000 to 200,000 clones, 76% detected once. The sample was PBMCs. These receptor sequences come from a male donor in good health and CMV-seronegative. The CDR3 runs from the conserved cysteine through the conserved F or W. The D gene is left open where the match is weak.

D,V,J,length,CDR3
TRBD1,TRBV6-1,TRBJ1-5,15,CASALEGGAGQPQHF
NA,TRBV5-1,TRBJ2-6,18,CASSLERTTFLSANVLTF
TRBD1,TRBV15,TRBJ2-7,15,CATSRDWQGVYEQYF
NA,TRBV21-1,TRBJ2-3,20,CASSTRKPGQGAPGTDTQYF
NA,TRBV27,TRBJ2-7,15,CATRYKEGPAYEQYF
TRBD1,TRBV18,TRBJ1-1,13,CASSQDRGTEAFF
TRBD2,TRBV4-3,TRBJ2-1,16,CASSEPGLAGYNEQFF
NA,TRBV7-2,TRBJ1-2,12,CASSFPGYGYTF
NA,TRBV25-1,NA,15,CASSGPGLSTDTQHF
TRBD2,TRBV5-1,NA,17,CASSLGPTSGISYEQYF
NA,TRBV10-2,TRBJ2-7,12,CASRLPDYEQYF
TRBD1,TRBV5-4,TRBJ2-5,15,CASSYPGTGQETQYF
NA,TRBV7-3,TRBJ2-2,13,CASRESVTGELFF
TRBD1,TRBV2,TRBJ1-6,16,CASSVLGGQLNSPLHF
NA,TRBV4-1,TRBJ2-7,16,CASSPSEVSGTYEQYF
NA,TRBV28,TRBJ1-4,13,CASYRGQNEKLFF
TRBD1,TRBV5-1,TRBJ2-7,14,CASSLGTGRNEQYF
NA,TRBV7-2,TRBJ1-3,15,CASRGSGTSGNTIYF
TRBD1,TRBV6-1,TRBJ1-4,14,CASRETGGHEKLFF
NA,TRBV18,TRBJ2-5,14,CASSPPELLETQYF
NA,TRBV4-2,TRBJ1-6,17,CASSQDGPGSYNSPLHF
TRBD1,TRBV2,TRBJ1-4,14,CARQGGSANEKLFF
NA,TRBV7-9,TRBJ1-1,13,CASSRQDLSGAFF
NA,TRBV23-1,TRBJ1-6,13,CASSQSRESPLHF
TRBD2,TRBV7-8,TRBJ2-1,16,CASISVQRGPYNEQFF
NA,TRBV5-1,TRBJ2-7,15,CASSHGGGRSYEQYF
TRBD1,TRBV19,TRBJ1-2,15,CASSNTGDENYGYTF
TRBD1,TRBV2,TRBJ1-6,13,CARGQGMNSPLHF
TRBD1,TRBV7-6,TRBJ2-7,14,CASSSTERGREQYF
NA,TRBV7-8,TRBJ2-5,17,CASSLVPGAAYVETQYF
NA,TRBV13,TRBJ2-7,14,CASSLARGSYEQYF
NA,TRBV9,TRBJ1-2,15,CASSVGGGVNYGYTF
NA,TRBV15,TRBJ2-1,17,CATSRVEYEKSYNEQFF
TRBD1,TRBV11-2,TRBJ2-2,17,CASRGTGGGTNTGELFF
NA,TRBV21-1,TRBJ1-2,17,CASTEGAGVWVYPGYTF
NA,TRBV28,TRBJ1-3,14,CASSLYATGNTIYF
NA,TRBV30,TRBJ1-1,10,CAWIGTEAFF